The 6 T cell receptor beta chains below come from one sample, sequenced in a study of long-term antiretroviral therapy in people with HIV. The run of the v3.0 immunoSEQ assay was at survey level. Measured with immunoSEQ multiplex PCR; TCRdb has only the in-frame clones, and not every one. The repertoire holds under 45,000 clones, with roughly 80% as singletons. This specimen consisted of unsorted PBMCs, obtained 1 year after starting antiretroviral therapy. These receptors all stem from a man aged 18 to 30 with HIV.

This clone was observed a handful of times. V is TRBV4-3 and J is TRBJ1-5; no clear D gene. The CDR3 runs 15 residues. Germline CDR1 is LGHNA and CDR2 is YSLEER. The V end was cut by 2 bases, the J end by 0 bases, with 8 bases between. The chain's CDR3 is CASSQLPHSNQPQHF. For the CDR3, the DNA is TGCGCCAGCAGCCAACTCCCTCATAGCAATCAGCCCCAGCATTTT.

This clone was seen more than once but under ten times. This rearrangement joins TRBV6-6 to TRBJ2-7; D unclear. V dropped 6 bases and J dropped 5 bases, with 11 bases sitting between them. From germline, CDR1 is MNHNY and CDR2 SVGAGI (reference sequence). The CDR3 is made up of 12 amino acids. The CDR3 spells CASSPSDNEQYF. CDR3 sequence (DNA): TGTGCCAGCAGCCCCTCCGACAACGAGCAGTACTTC.

The V and J genes are TRBV5-1 and TRBJ2-2; D could derive from TRBD1 or TRBD2 (5 bases each). The V gene lost 3 bases and the J gene lost 4 bases, with 13 bases spanning the gap. The CDR3 is 15 amino acids. Germline V gene data show CDR1 as SGHRS and CDR2 as YFSETQ. CDR3 nucleotides: TGCGCCAGCAGCTGGTTGCAGGGAGTCACCGGGGAGCTGTTTTTT. Amino acids: CASSWLQGVTGELFF.

This clone has only a few counts. CDR3 coding DNA: TGCGCCAGCAGCCAAGCAGCGGGGGGGGAATCAGATACGCAGTATTTT. Its protein product is CASSQAAGGESDTQYF. The rearrangement uses TRBV4-1 and TRBJ2-3; TRBD2 matches at 10 bases. V gave up 1 base and J gave up 4 bases; unmatched junction bases: 5. This CDR3 is built from 16 residues. CDR1 and CDR2 (germline): MGHRA, YSYEKL.

This sequence joins TRBV6-6 and TRBJ1-5; TRBD1 is a possible D gene (5 bases). The CDR3 contains 14 residues. Per germline, CDR1 MNHNY and CDR2 SVGAGI (reference sequence). The V end lost 9 bases, the J end lost 3 bases, and 15 bases lay between the germline ends. The DNA for the CDR3 is TGTGCCAGTATTGGGGGAGGCCTCAATCAGCCCCAGCATTTT. Amino acid sequence: CASIGGGLNQPQHF.

The V call is TRBV18, the J call TRBJ1-1, with no clear D. Germline V CDR1 and CDR2: KGHSH, LQKENI. V shed 1 base and J shed 0 bases, with 6 bases lying between them. The CDR3 consists of 14 residues. Here the CDR3 reads CASSPQPMNTEAFF. DNA of the CDR3: TGTGCCAGCTCACCACAGCCGATGAACACTGAAGCTTTCTTT.